These T cell receptor beta chains were read from a single sample in a study of cytomegalovirus exposure and HLA in healthy donors. Libraries were prepared by immunoSEQ multiplex PCR; TCRdb keeps only in-frame clonotypes and omits some of them. Altogether about 190,000 clones are present, 79% being singletons, with the ten largest covering less than 2%. The specimen was PBMCs. The receptors come from a woman between 18 and 29 years old in good health and CMV-seronegative. The CDR3 runs from the conserved cysteine through the conserved F or W. Each record gives: CDR3 length, V gene, CDR3 protein.

>17|TRBV5-6
CASSLEVMSESGEKLFF
>14|TRBV6-4
CASSRTSGYNEQFF
>15|TRBV5-1
CASSRTEVVNTEAFF
>17|TRBV5-1
CASSASGTGGGSYGYTF
>14|TRBV4-3
CASSQDSGNTEAFF
>14|TRBV28
CASSSTDSNQPQHF
>15|TRBV19
CASSASGTAGTEAFF
>15|TRBV5-1
CASSLDASSGNTIYF
>15|TRBV5-1
CASSLGPEGNQPQHF
>18|TRBV7-3
CASSLTWLAGAGANVLTF
>15|TRBV14
CASSQAPTPNTEAFF
>17|TRBV7-2
CASSLEPHLREAWEQFF
>15|TRBV5-1
CASSRLAGGTDTQYF
>15|TRBV4-3
CASSQVGQGNSPLHF
>15|TRBV28
CASSLVGEDNSPLHF
>15|TRBV10-3
CAISEWDTLNTEAFF
>17|TRBV27
CASSLEYSGSNTGELFF
>15|TRBV19
CASSPGQGVYYEQYF
>13|TRBV7-9
CSSSLGQNTEAFF
>14|TRBV28
CASTWTGSNQPQHF
>14|TRBV7-9
CASSLVSGGYEQYF
>15|TRBV4-1
CASSQDQGMNTEAFF
>16|TRBV4-1
CASSPRDRTSTDTQYF
>15|TRBV4-1
CASSQGQRVINEQFF
>13|TRBV29-1
CSVGTGVVGGYTF
>14|TRBV28
CASSFRGGESPLHF
>16|TRBV11-3
CASSLDSASGYNEQFF
>13|TRBV29-1
CSVAGRMNTEAFF
>13|TRBV4-1
CASSRLEPDTQYF
>18|TRBV28
CASSPRPGQGSYQETQYF